This T cell receptor (beta chain) was documented in a study of blood T cell repertoires in COVID-19. CDR3 length: 15 residues. Germline V CDR1 and CDR2: SGHRS, YFSETQ. V was shortened by 0 bases and J by 0 bases, with 10 bases between the two germline ends. In the study's own analysis: Amplifying reference gene primers gave estimates of nucleated cell counts. Sequenced by immunoSEQ multiplex PCR; TCRdb stores in-frame clones only, minus some. V, J and clone size are taken as reported in that table, and D and trimming were inferred from the DNA itself. The data contain hundreds of thousands of clones, around nine tenths of them seen just once; the ten biggest clones take up roughly 10%. One Seattle source followed patients from active infection through their disease course.

Sequencing used peripheral blood. This rearrangement joins TRBV5-1 to TRBJ2-7; a possible D gene is TRBD1 (5 bases). The receptor comes from a woman aged 70-85 years with COVID-19, enrolled during active disease. DNA for the CDR3: TGCGCCAGCAGCTTGGCAGCGACAGTCTCCTACGAGCAGTACTTC. Protein: CASSLAATVSYEQYF.